The 25 T cell receptor beta chains below were found in one sample sequenced in a study of identical twins. TCRdb re-derived calls from the 5' RACE reads in MiXCR, one entry per CDR3 protein. The table records over 550,000 distinct CDR3 sequences, 7% to 7.5% of them present only once. This sample also belongs to another study, concerning yellow fever vaccine responses in identical twins.

The specimen sequenced was PBMCs. The receptors here all came from a woman aged 18-35 years in good health.

This clonotype was seen only a few times. The chain couples TRBV12-3 or TRBV12-4 to TRBJ1-5, with TRBD1 identical over 10 bases. This CDR3 region has 15 residues. J gave up 7 bases and V 6 bases, and 9 bases lay outside the gene matches. The CDR3 DNA follows: TGTGCCAGCAGCCTCCGGGACAGGGGCGGGCAGCCCCAGCATTTT. Protein product: CASSLRDRGGQPQHF.

This clonotype has a count of ten or more. This chain uses TRBV10-2 with TRBJ2-3, with D perhaps TRBD1 (6 bases). This CDR3 has 15 amino acids. The V end was cut by 6 bases, the J end by 0 bases, with 13 bases between. Germline V CDR1 and CDR2: WSHSY, SAAADI. The CDR3 DNA is TGCGCCAGCAGCCTACAGGGTTCTAGCACAGATACGCAGTATTTT. Amino acids: CASSLQGSSTDTQYF.

CDR3 amino acids: CASSVTTKNIQYF. In DNA, the CDR3 is TGTGCCAGCAGCGTGACGACCAAAAACATTCAGTACTTC. The rearrangement joins TRBV9 to TRBJ2-4; D is ambiguous. V lost 2 bases to trimming and J lost 2 bases, with 5 bases between them. Per the germline V gene, CDR1 is SGDLS and CDR2 is YYNGEE. This CDR3 has 13 residues. Together with reference TRBV9 and TRBJ2-4, the CDR3 gives the full variable domain: DSGVTQTPKHLITATGQRVTLRCSPRSGDLSVYWYQQSLDQGLQFLIQYYNGEERAKGNILERFSAQQFPDLHSELNLSSLELGDSALYFCASSVTTKNIQYFGAGTRLSVL.

This clonotype was seen a few times. V is TRBV4-1 and J is TRBJ2-7; no reliable D call. V lost 1 base, J lost 2 bases, and 6 bases lay in between. CDR1 is MGHRA and CDR2 is YSYEKL in the germline V gene. The CDR3 totals 13 residues. The CDR3 DNA reads TGCGCCAGCAGCCAAGCGGACGCCTACGAGCAGTACTTC. The encoded protein is CASSQADAYEQYF.

In this sample, this clonotype turned up a few times. The rearrangement joins TRBV11-2 to TRBJ2-7; perhaps D is TRBD1 or TRBD2 (6 bases each). Trimming shortened V by 4 bases and J by 3 bases, and 16 bases separated the two germline ends. The germline V gene has CDR1 SGHAT and CDR2 FQNNGV. CDR3 length: 15 amino acids. The CDR3 DNA follows: TGTGCCAGCAGCTGGTCCAGGGGAGGTGGCTACGAGCAGTACGTC. This gives the protein CASSWSRGGGYEQYV.

This clonotype was counted between two and nine times. The CDR3 DNA reads as TGTGCCACCAGTGATTCTGGACTAGCGTCAGAGACCCAGTACTTC. Translating it yields CATSDSGLASETQYF. The chain joins TRBV24-1 to TRBJ2-5; 9 nucleotides agree with TRBD2. CDR3 length: 15 residues. The V and J ends lost 2 bases and 4 bases, in that order; junction bases with no gene match: 4. CDR1 KGHDR and CDR2 SFDVKD come from the germline V gene.

This clonotype was counted a few times. An end of the junction differs from the germline gene, which may be a read error. This chain connects TRBV12-3 or TRBV12-4 to TRBJ2-2, with 7 bases matching TRBD1. CDR3 length: 16 amino acids. CDR3 nucleotide sequence: TGTGCCAGCAGGTTAGGAACAGGGGAGAACACCGGGGAGCTGTTTTTT. Translation gives CASRLGTGENTGELFF.

The chain uses TRBV12-3 or TRBV12-4 and TRBJ2-5, with D unresolved. The CDR3 is 13 amino acids. Trimming took off 4 bases at V and 2 bases at J, with 8 bases between the two ends. The CDR3 reads CASSSLLQETQYF. The CDR3 DNA reads as TGTGCCAGCAGTTCGCTACTACAAGAGACCCAGTACTTC.

There are a few counts of this clonotype. The chain links TRBV6-1 to TRBJ2-5; no reliable D call. CDR3 length: 13 amino acids. Germline values: CDR1 MNHNS, CDR2 SASEGT. Trimming stripped 9 bases from V and 5 bases from J, with 16 bases between. CDR3 nucleotide sequence: TGTGCCAGTGCTGATCGGTTGGGGGAGACCCAGTACTTC. It encodes CASADRLGETQYF.

In this sample, this clonotype turned up many times. The V and J genes are TRBV7-9 and TRBJ2-7; 11 nucleotides match TRBD1. The CDR3 consists of 15 residues. Per the germline V gene, CDR1 is SEHNR and CDR2 is FQNEAQ (reference sequence). The V and J ends lost 3 bases and 4 bases, in that order; junction bases with no gene match: 5. The CDR3 spells CASSFQDRGLYEQYF. The CDR3 nucleotides are TGTGCCAGCAGCTTTCAGGACAGGGGGCTGTACGAGCAGTACTTC.

This clonotype was counted a few times. The V and J genes are TRBV12-3 or TRBV12-4 and TRBJ1-4; D is undetermined. V was trimmed by 5 bases and J by 8 bases, leaving 15 bases between them. CDR3 length equals 14 residues. This CDR3 reads CASSPIPGGEKLFF. CDR3 nucleotides: TGTGCCAGCAGTCCCATCCCGGGAGGGGAAAAACTGTTTTTT.

A few counts support this clonotype. V gene TRBV4-2 combines with J gene TRBJ2-5, with 8 bases identical to TRBD2. V lost 0 bases, J lost 1 base, and 7 bases stayed unmatched. The CDR3 totals 17 residues. CDR1 LGHNA and CDR2 YNFKEQ come from the germline V gene. Here the CDR3 reads CASSQDRSGDRQETQYF. In DNA form, the CDR3 reads TGTGCCAGCAGCCAAGACCGTAGCGGGGATCGCCAAGAGACCCAGTACTTC.

A few counts support this clonotype. This CDR3 reads CASSESFRTATYNEQFF. As DNA, the CDR3 is TGCGCCAGCAGTGAGTCTTTCCGGACGGCGACCTACAATGAGCAGTTCTTC. V usage is TRBV10-2 and J usage is TRBJ2-1; D gene unclear. The length of the CDR3 is 17 residues. The V gene lost 0 bases and the J gene lost 2 bases, with 14 bases spanning the gap. Germline loops: CDR1 WSHSY, CDR2 SAAADI.

The genes are TRBV2 and TRBJ2-5; 7 nucleotides align to TRBD2. V dropped 11 bases and J dropped 4; count of bases not matched to a gene: 4. Germline V gives CDR1 SNHLY, CDR2 FYNNEI. There are 11 residues in the CDR3. The CDR3 bases are TGTGCCGTTGGACTAGGAGAGACCCAGTACTTC. Protein sequence: CAVGLGETQYF.

This clonotype was counted many times. The chain employs TRBV9 and TRBJ2-1; D unresolved. The CDR3 loop spans 13 amino acids. Germline V gene data show CDR1 as SGDLS and CDR2 as YYNGEE. V was clipped by 0 bases and J by 7 bases, with 8 bases between them. CDR3 coding DNA: TGTGCCAGCAGCGTAGACGGGTGGAATGAGCAGTTCTTC. Encoded protein: CASSVDGWNEQFF.

V usage is TRBV20-1 and J usage is TRBJ2-5; no definite D call. From germline, CDR1 is DFQATT and CDR2 SNEGSKA (reference sequence). CDR3 length equals 13 residues. V was cut by 6 bases and J by 2 bases, with 13 bases left in between. CDR3 bases: TGCAGTGCCAGACCCCCAGCGCAAGAGACCCAGTACTTC. It encodes CSARPPAQETQYF.

The DNA for the CDR3 is TGTGCCAGCAGTGAAGTTGGGGCCGCCAATTTCTATGGCTACACCTTC. Translation: CASSEVGAANFYGYTF. J is TRBJ1-2 and V is TRBV6-1, with D possibly being TRBD1 (5 bases). The CDR3 contains 16 residues. V was pared by 1 base and J by 4 bases, with 16 bases between. CDR1 is MNHNS, CDR2 SASEGT, per germline.

This clonotype was counted between two and nine times. V gene TRBV12-3 or TRBV12-4 combines with J gene TRBJ2-2, with 7 bases that match TRBD2. This CDR3 has 14 amino acids. V dropped 5 bases and J dropped 4; count of bases not matched to a gene: 4. The CDR3 sequence: CASSRDYITGELFF. In DNA form, the CDR3 reads TGTGCCAGCAGTCGGGACTACATCACCGGGGAGCTGTTTTTT.

This clonotype was seen repeatedly, ten times or more. CDR3 protein: CASSRKMNTEAFF. The CDR3 DNA reads TGCGCCAGCAGCCGAAAGATGAACACTGAAGCTTTCTTT. This rearrangement joins TRBV4-1 to TRBJ1-1; D unresolved. CDR3 length equals 13 residues. The germline V gene has CDR1 MGHRA and CDR2 YSYEKL. Deletions cut 4 bases from V and 0 bases from J, with 6 bases between.

A few counts support this clonotype. The V and J genes are TRBV4-1 and TRBJ2-5; the D gene could be TRBD1 or TRBD2 (5 bases each). Trimming removed 0 bases at V and 5 bases at J, with 16 bases between. The germline gives CDR1 MGHRA, CDR2 YSYEKL. The CDR3 spans 16 residues. The CDR3 region is CASSQELPLGRETQYF. CDR3 nucleotides: TGCGCCAGCAGCCAAGAGCTTCCCTTGGGACGGGAGACCCAGTACTTC.

In this sample, this clonotype turned up a few times. The chain uses TRBV18 and TRBJ1-1, with 9 bases lining up with TRBD1. The germline V gene has CDR1 KGHSH and CDR2 LQKENI. This CDR3 is built from 16 residues. Trimming took 3 bases from V and 1 from J; bases not matched to a gene: 6. CDR3 in DNA: TGTGCCAGCTCACCGCAATTACAGGGGGCGAACACTGAAGCTTTCTTT. This encodes CASSPQLQGANTEAFF.

This clonotype came up many times. The chain joins TRBV5-1 to TRBJ2-1, with 9 positions matching TRBD2. The trim removed 4 bases at V and 9 bases at J, leaving 8 bases unmatched. Germline-derived CDR1 and CDR2 are SGHRS and YFSETQ. There are 14 residues in the CDR3. This CDR3 is CASSAGTSLGEQFF. In DNA, the CDR3 is TGCGCCAGCAGCGCCGGGACTAGCCTCGGTGAGCAGTTCTTC.

This sequence joins TRBV2 and TRBJ1-2, with TRBD1 as a possible D gene (5 bases). CDR1 and CDR2 (germline): SNHLY, FYNNEI. V lost 4 bases and J 8 bases, leaving 14 bases between the germline ends. The CDR3 is 13 amino acids. CDR3 region: CASSVSGIYGYTF. Here the CDR3 DNA reads TGTGCCAGCAGTGTGTCAGGGATATACGGCTACACCTTC.

The chain recombines TRBV9 with TRBJ2-1; D is unresolved. CDR1 SGDLS and CDR2 YYNGEE come from the germline V gene. The CDR3 runs to 13 residues. Trimming took off 4 bases at V and 3 bases at J, with 8 bases between the two ends. CDR3 in DNA: TGTGCCAGCAGCCAAATAGGCTACAATGAGCAGTTCTTC. It codes for CASSQIGYNEQFF. Together with reference TRBV9 and TRBJ2-1, the CDR3 gives the full variable domain: DSGVTQTPKHLITATGQRVTLRCSPRSGDLSVYWYQQSLDQGLQFLIQYYNGEERAKGNILERFSAQQFPDLHSELNLSSLELGDSALYFCASSQIGYNEQFFGPGTRLTVL.

This clonotype was seen repeatedly, ten times or more. The chain couples TRBV27 to TRBJ2-1; 7 bases line up with TRBD1. The length of the CDR3 is 15 residues. CDR1 and CDR2 (germline): MNHEY, SMNVEV (reference sequence). Trimming took 4 bases from V and 5 from J; bases not matched to a gene: 8. The CDR3: CASSYRQGKHNEQFF. Here the CDR3 DNA reads TGTGCCAGCAGTTACCGACAGGGAAAACACAATGAGCAGTTCTTC.